This T cell receptor beta chain came from a study of T cell responses to AZD1222 COVID-19 vaccine. Study results and limitations: Breadth and depth of Spike-specific TCRs rose after two AZD1222 doses. The study identified only a handful of AZD1222 recipients as seropositive at baseline. Clonal diversity may have been underestimated in mostly white British donors.

The germline V and J ends were trimmed by 3 bases and 1 base, with 14 bases remaining between them. Germline lookup yields CDR1 SGHAT and CDR2 FQDESV (reference sequence). The CDR3 sequence is 16 residues long. Repertoires were generated with immunoSEQ multiplex PCR, while TCRdb's copy carries only in-frame clones and drops some. The table records some 130,000 clones, roughly 90% of them present only once. This clone was seen only once. What it recognizes is unknown. The TCR originated in an adult in good health. The input for sequencing was peripheral blood, taken on day 0 of AZD1222 vaccination. The rearrangement joins TRBV11-1 to TRBJ2-3; D is tentatively TRBD1 or TRBD2 (5 bases each). CDR3: CASSFGGTAGTDTQYF. The DNA for the CDR3 is TGTGCCAGCAGCTTTGGTGGGACGGCGGGCACAGATACGCAGTATTTT.